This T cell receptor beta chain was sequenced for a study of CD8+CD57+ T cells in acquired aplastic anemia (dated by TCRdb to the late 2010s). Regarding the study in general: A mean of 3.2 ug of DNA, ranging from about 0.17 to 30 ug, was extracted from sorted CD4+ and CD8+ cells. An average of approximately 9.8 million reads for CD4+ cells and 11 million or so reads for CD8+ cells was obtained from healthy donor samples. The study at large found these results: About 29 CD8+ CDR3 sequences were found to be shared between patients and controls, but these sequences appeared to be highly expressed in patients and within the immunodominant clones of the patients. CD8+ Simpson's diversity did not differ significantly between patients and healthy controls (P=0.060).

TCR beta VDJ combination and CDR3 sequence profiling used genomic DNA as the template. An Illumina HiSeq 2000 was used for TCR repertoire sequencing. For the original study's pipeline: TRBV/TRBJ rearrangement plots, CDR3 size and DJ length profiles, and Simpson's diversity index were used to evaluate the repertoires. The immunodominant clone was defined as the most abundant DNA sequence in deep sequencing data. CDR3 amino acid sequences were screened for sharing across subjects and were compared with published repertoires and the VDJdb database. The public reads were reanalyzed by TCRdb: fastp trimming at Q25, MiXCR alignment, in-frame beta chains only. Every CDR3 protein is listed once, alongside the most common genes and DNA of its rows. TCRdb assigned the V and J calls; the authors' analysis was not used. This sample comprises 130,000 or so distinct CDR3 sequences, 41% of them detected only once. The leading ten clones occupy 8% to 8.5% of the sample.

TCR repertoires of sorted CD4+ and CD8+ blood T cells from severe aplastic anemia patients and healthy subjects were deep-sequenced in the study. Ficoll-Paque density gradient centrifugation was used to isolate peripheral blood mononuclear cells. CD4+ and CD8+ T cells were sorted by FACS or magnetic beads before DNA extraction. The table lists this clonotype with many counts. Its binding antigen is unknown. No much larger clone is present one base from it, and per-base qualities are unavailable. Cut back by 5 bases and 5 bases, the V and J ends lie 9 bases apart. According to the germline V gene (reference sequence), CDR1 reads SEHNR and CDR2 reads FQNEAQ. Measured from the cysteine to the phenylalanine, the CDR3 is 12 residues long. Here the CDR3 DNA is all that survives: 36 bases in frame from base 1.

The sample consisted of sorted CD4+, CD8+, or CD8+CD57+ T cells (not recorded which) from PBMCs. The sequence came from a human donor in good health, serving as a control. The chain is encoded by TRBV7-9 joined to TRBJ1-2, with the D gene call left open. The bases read TGTGCCAGCAGCCCACACACGTATGGCTACACCTTC. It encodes CASSPHTYGYTF.